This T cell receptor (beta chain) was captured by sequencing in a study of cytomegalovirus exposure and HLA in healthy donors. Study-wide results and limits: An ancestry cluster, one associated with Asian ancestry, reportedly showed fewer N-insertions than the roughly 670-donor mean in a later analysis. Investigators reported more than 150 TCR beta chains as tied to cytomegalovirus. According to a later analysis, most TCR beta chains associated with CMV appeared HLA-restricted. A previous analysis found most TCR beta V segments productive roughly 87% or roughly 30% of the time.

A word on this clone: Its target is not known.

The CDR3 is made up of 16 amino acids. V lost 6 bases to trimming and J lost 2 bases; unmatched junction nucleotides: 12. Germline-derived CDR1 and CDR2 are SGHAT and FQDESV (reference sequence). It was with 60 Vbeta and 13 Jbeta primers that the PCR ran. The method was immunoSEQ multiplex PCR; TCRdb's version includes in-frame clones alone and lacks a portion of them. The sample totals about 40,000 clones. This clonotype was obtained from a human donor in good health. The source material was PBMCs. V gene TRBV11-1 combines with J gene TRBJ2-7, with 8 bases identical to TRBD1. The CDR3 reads CASSLAGTGLTYEQYF. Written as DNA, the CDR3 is TGTGCCAGCAGTCTCGCCGGGACAGGCCTAACCTACGAGCAGTACTTC. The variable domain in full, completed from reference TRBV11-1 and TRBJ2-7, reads EAEVAQSPRYKITEKSQAVAFWCDPISGHATLYWYRQILGQGPELLVQFQDESVVDDSQLPKDRFSAERLKGVDSTLKIQPAELGDSAMYLCASSLAGTGLTYEQYFGPGTRLTVT.